Presented here are 8 T cell receptor beta chains from one specimen sequenced in a study of blood T cells in healthy people across ages. Then a second PCR, running roughly 7 to 11 cycles, was carried out with a sample-barcoded 5' primer and a J-beta primer mix. TCRdb re-derived calls from the 5' RACE reads in MiXCR, one entry per CDR3 protein. The sample shows about 1.5 million distinct CDR3 sequences, about 42% of them seen only once. The sequenced sample consisted of blood. These TCRs come from a young woman in good health.

CDR3 amino acids: CASSGGGAADTQYF. DNA of the CDR3: TGTGCCAGTTCTGGGGGAGGTGCGGCAGATACGCAGTATTTT. The chain recombines TRBV9 with TRBJ2-3, with D possibly matching TRBD2 (6 bases). Germline V lookup: CDR1 SGDLS, CDR2 YYNGEE. The V gene lost 8 bases and the J gene lost 4 bases, with 17 bases spanning the gap. There are 14 residues in the CDR3.

This chain links TRBV6-2 or TRBV6-3 with TRBJ2-7; 9 bases align to TRBD1. The junction had 11 bases not matched to a gene; V was cut back by 11 bases and J by 3 bases. The CDR3 runs to 14 residues. Germline assignment: CDR1 MNHEY and CDR2 SVGEGT. The CDR3 is CAGDPGTGNYEQYF. The CDR3 region has the DNA TGTGCCGGCGACCCCGGGACAGGGAACTACGAGCAGTACTTC.

This chain joins TRBV27 and TRBJ2-3; D assignment may be TRBD1 or TRBD2 (5 bases each). Germline V gene lookup returns CDR1 MNHEY and CDR2 SMNVEV (reference sequence). Trimming took off 6 bases at V and 0 bases at J, with 16 bases between the two ends. This CDR3 is built from 16 residues. CDR3 coding DNA: TGTGCCAGCAGCCCAGGTGTGGGACCTAGCACAGATACGCAGTATTTT. Encoded protein: CASSPGVGPSTDTQYF.

As to this clonotype: An end of the junction differs from the germline gene, which may be a read error. The genes are TRBV7-9 and TRBJ1-6; 9 nucleotides match TRBD1. The CDR3 spans 16 residues. Per germline, CDR1 SEHNR and CDR2 FQNEAQ (reference sequence). CDR3 DNA sequence: TGTGCCAGCAGCCCTACCGACAGGGGACAGGGATCACCCCCCCACTTT. As protein: CASSPTDRGQGSPPHF.

As DNA, the CDR3 is TGTGCCAGCACCGTACACCGGAACACTGAAGCTTTCTTT. Its translation is CASTVHRNTEAFF. The gene calls are TRBV12-3 or TRBV12-4 and TRBJ1-1, with no clear D. The CDR3 spans 13 residues. Trimming pared 7 bases from V and 1 base from J, leaving 10 bases between.

The J gene is TRBJ2-4, the V gene TRBV6-1; D remains unclear. This CDR3 comprises 11 residues. CDR1 and CDR2 from the germline V gene are MNHNS and SASEGT. V dropped 8 bases and J dropped 6 bases, with 8 bases sitting between them. CDR3 loop: CASLDPNIQYF. The CDR3 coding sequence is TGTGCCAGCTTGGACCCAAACATTCAGTACTTC.

V gene TRBV11-3 combines with J gene TRBJ2-3, with D possibly TRBD2 on 6 matching bases. V lost 1 base and J 2 bases, leaving 13 bases between the germline ends. The CDR3 is 16 amino acids. The germline V gene encodes CDR1 SGHNT and CDR2 YENEEA. CDR3 amino acids: CASSLGVSGVTDTQYF. In DNA form, the CDR3 reads TGTGCCAGCAGCTTAGGGGTTTCGGGGGTCACAGATACGCAGTATTTT.

This clonotype was found a few times. The chain carries TRBV5-1 and TRBJ2-5; 8 bases fit TRBD2. This CDR3 has 13 amino acids. From germline, CDR1 is SGHRS and CDR2 YFSETQ. The junction had 11 bases not matched to a gene; V was cut back by 5 bases and J by 11 bases. The DNA for the CDR3 is TGCGCCAGCAGTGCGGGGGGCCTCCATGAGCAGTACTTC. It yields the protein CASSAGGLHEQYF.